Listed here are 3 T cell receptor beta chains from one sample, sequenced in a study of cytomegalovirus exposure and HLA in healthy donors. Vbeta (60) and Jbeta (13) primers were used in the PCR. Generated by immunoSEQ multiplex PCR, the TCRdb table keeps only in-frame clones and is missing some. The sample lists 160,000 or so clones, roughly four fifths occurring once. What was sequenced was PBMCs. All receptors come from a man aged 40-49 years in good health and CMV-seronegative.

J is TRBJ1-5 and V is TRBV6-1; the D gene is possibly TRBD1 (6 bases). The CDR3 covers 15 residues. The V and J ends lost 6 bases and 1 base respectively, with 13 bases between them. The germline V gene has CDR1 MNHNS and CDR2 SASEGT. Here the CDR3 reads CASREQGTSNQPQHF. Written as DNA, the CDR3 is TGTGCCAGCAGGGAACAGGGAACGAGCAATCAGCCCCAGCATTTT.

The genes are TRBV7-9 and TRBJ2-7, with 8 bases that match TRBD2. The junction had 10 bases not matched to a gene; V was cut back by 5 bases and J by 4 bases. Germline values: CDR1 SEHNR, CDR2 FQNEAQ (reference sequence). The CDR3 runs 15 residues. CDR3 DNA sequence: TGTGCCAGCAGCCCCCGGGTAGCGGGGATTTACGAGCAGTACTTC. This gives the protein CASSPRVAGIYEQYF. Complete variable domain (other parts from reference TRBV7-9 and TRBJ2-7): DTGVSQNPRHKITKRGQNVTFRCDPISEHNRLYWYRQTLGQGPEFLTYFQNEAQLEKSRLLSDRFSAERPKGSFSTLEIQRTEQGDSAMYLCASSPRVAGIYEQYFGPGTRLTVT.

J is TRBJ1-2 and V is TRBV28; 12 nucleotides align to TRBD1. The CDR3 totals 15 residues. Germline V gene lookup returns CDR1 MDHEN and CDR2 SYDVKM. V lost 9 bases, J lost 2 bases, and 7 bases stayed unmatched. The CDR3: CASGGQGAFNYGYTF. The CDR3 bases are TGTGCCAGTGGGGGACAGGGGGCATTCAACTATGGCTACACCTTC.